This T cell receptor (beta chain) was sequenced in a study of OX40 agonist ivuxolimab in advanced cancers. Across the study: Intravenous ivuxolimab was administered to patients every 2 weeks at 0.01 to 10 mg/kg. Hepatocellular carcinoma, melanoma, renal cell or head and neck cancer occurred in dose-escalation patients. Study outcomes and limitations: The study found among the lowest clonal expansion in partial responders at 0.1-3.0 mg/kg.

Clones were read by immunoSEQ multiplex PCR, and TCRdb kept only the in-frame ones, dropping some. The sample lists under 90,000 clones, roughly nine tenths occurring once. With respect to this clone: Antigen unknown.

The specimen was CD4+ or CD8+ T cells sorted from blood, collected in a trial of the OX40 agonist ivuxolimab. The clonotype was recovered from an adult with an advanced solid tumor such as melanoma, head and neck, liver or kidney cancer.

The CDR3 nucleotides read TGTGCCAGCAGAGCCGACAGGGAGGGATACAATGAGCAGTTCTTC. Amino acids: CASRADREGYNEQFF. The rearrangement uses TRBV2 and TRBJ2-1; D tentatively fits TRBD1 or TRBD2 (7 bases each). V was clipped by 6 bases and J by 4 bases, with 16 bases between them. The CDR3 is made up of 15 amino acids. Per the germline V gene, CDR1 is SNHLY and CDR2 is FYNNEI.